The 9 T cell receptor beta chains given below trace back to one sample, sequenced in a study of T cells after posttransplantation cyclophosphamide. Profiled with immunoSEQ multiplex PCR; TCRdb holds only in-frame clones, not every one. The data show roughly 8,000 clones, none appearing only once, with roughly 6% held by the ten largest. A marrow graft followed busulfan-fludarabine conditioning, with cyclophosphamide on days +3 and +4. The sequencing here drew on PBMCs, taken after allogeneic stem cell transplant with posttransplant cyclophosphamide. Source of these receptors: a male patient in his late teens or twenties who received an allogeneic stem cell transplant from an unrelated donor, was CMV-positive, and had acute and chronic GVHD. Among the T cells, some may be from the graft donor.

This clone was seen many times. V is TRBV7-2 and J is TRBJ1-5, with D maybe TRBD1 (6 bases). Germline CDR1 is SGHTA and CDR2 is FQGNSA. The CDR3 runs 16 residues. V shed 2 bases and J shed 4 bases, with 15 bases lying between them. The CDR3 protein is CASSLMGAVLNQPQHF. DNA for the CDR3: TGTGCCAGCAGCTTAATGGGGGCAGTTTTGAATCAGCCCCAGCATTTT.

This clone was detected ten times or more. V and J are TRBV6-5 and TRBJ1-1; D is ambiguous. The germline CDR1 and CDR2 sequences are MNHEY and SVGAGI. Trimming shortened V by 6 bases and J by 5 bases, and 16 bases separated the two germline ends. The CDR3 is 14 residues long. CDR3 sequence: CASSRFSVQTEAFF. In nucleotides, the CDR3 is TGTGCCAGCAGCCGCTTTTCGGTCCAAACTGAAGCTTTCTTT.

This clone was counted at least ten times. V usage is TRBV5-4 and J usage is TRBJ2-3, with 10 bases lining up with TRBD2. The V segment lost 4 bases and the J segment 3 bases; nucleotides outside the gene matches: 11. Germline V lookup: CDR1 SGHNT, CDR2 YYREEE (reference sequence). The CDR3 is made up of 17 amino acids. The CDR3, as DNA: TGTGCCAGCAGCCCGTCCCTAGCGGGGGTCAAGACAGATACGCAGTATTTT. Translating it yields CASSPSLAGVKTDTQYF.

This rearrangement joins TRBV9 to TRBJ2-3; weak D call: TRBD2 (5 bases). This CDR3 is built from 15 residues. Germline V gene lookup returns CDR1 SGDLS and CDR2 YYNGEE. The V and J ends lost 0 bases and 0 bases respectively, with 8 bases between them. The DNA of the CDR3 is TGTGCCAGCAGCGTAGCGGGGTTTAGCACAGATACGCAGTATTTT. As protein: CASSVAGFSTDTQYF.

In its sample, this clone is medium-sized (0.01 to 0.1%). CDR3 in amino acids: CASSDRDTTNEKLFF. In DNA, the CDR3 is TGTGCCAGTAGTGACCGGGATACAACTAATGAAAAACTGTTTTTT. The chain links TRBV19 to TRBJ1-4; no clear D. V lost 5 bases and J lost 0, with 10 bases in between. CDR1 is LNHDA and CDR2 is SQIVND in the germline V gene (reference sequence). The CDR3 totals 15 residues.

This clone showed up many times. The chain links TRBV6-5 to TRBJ1-2; tentatively, D is TRBD1 (5 bases). The length of the CDR3 is 14 residues. Trimming took 5 bases from V and 2 from J, leaving 12 bases between them. Per germline, CDR1 MNHEY and CDR2 SVGAGI. Written as DNA, the CDR3 is TGTGCCAGCAGTCGGGCGGCAGGGAACTATGGCTACACCTTC. It codes for CASSRAAGNYGYTF.

This clone was seen at least ten times. J is TRBJ2-3 and V is TRBV5-4; 11 bases fit TRBD1. Germline lookup yields CDR1 SGHNT and CDR2 YYREEE (reference sequence). J was trimmed by 3 bases and V by 3 bases; bases with no gene match: 6. This CDR3 comprises 16 residues. CDR3 residues: CASSSWDRGTTDTQYF. The DNA of the CDR3 is TGTGCCAGCAGCTCGTGGGACAGGGGGACTACAGATACGCAGTATTTT. Full variable domain (remainder filled in from reference TRBV5-4 and TRBJ2-3): ETGVTQSPTHLIKTRGQQVTLRCSSQSGHNTVSWYQQALGQGPQFIFQYYREEENGRGNFPPRFSGLQFPNYSSELNVNALELDDSALYLCASSSWDRGTTDTQYFGPGTRLTVL.

By sample fraction, this clone is medium-sized. The chain couples TRBV11-3 to TRBJ1-5; the D is unclear. Trimming removed 2 bases from V and 3 bases from J, with 14 bases in between. This CDR3 comprises 16 residues. Germline values: CDR1 SGHNT, CDR2 YENEEA. The DNA of the CDR3 is TGTGCCAGCAGCTTAAAGTGCGGGGATCCCAATCAGCCCCAGCATTTT. Protein: CASSLKCGDPNQPQHF.

This clone was observed at least ten times. V and J are TRBV4-1 and TRBJ2-6; D is possibly TRBD1 (6 bases). Germline V gives CDR1 MGHRA, CDR2 YSYEKL. This CDR3 spans 16 amino acids. Trimming took 1 base from V and 4 from J, leaving 11 bases between them. CDR3 nucleotides: TGCGCCAGCAGCCAAGTCGCAGGGGACGGGGCCAACGTCCTGACTTTC. This translates into CASSQVAGDGANVLTF.